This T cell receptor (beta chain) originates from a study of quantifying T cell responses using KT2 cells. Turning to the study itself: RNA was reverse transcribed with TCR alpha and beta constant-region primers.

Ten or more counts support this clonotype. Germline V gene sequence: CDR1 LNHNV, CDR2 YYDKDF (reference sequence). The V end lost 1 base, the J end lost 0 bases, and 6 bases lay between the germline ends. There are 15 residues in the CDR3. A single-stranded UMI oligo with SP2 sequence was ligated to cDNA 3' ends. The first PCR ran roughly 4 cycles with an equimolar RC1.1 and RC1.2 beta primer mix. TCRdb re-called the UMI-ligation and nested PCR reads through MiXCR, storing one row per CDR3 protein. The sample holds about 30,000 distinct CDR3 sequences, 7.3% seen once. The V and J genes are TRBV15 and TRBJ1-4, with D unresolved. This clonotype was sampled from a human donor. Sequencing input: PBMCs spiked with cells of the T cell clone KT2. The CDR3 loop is CATSRGGATNEKLFF. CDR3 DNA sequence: TGTGCCACCAGCAGAGGGGGAGCAACTAATGAAAAACTGTTTTTT.